This is a list of T cell receptor beta chains from one sample in a study of CD8 T cells in ankylosing spondylitis. TCRdb re-called the 5' RACE reads with MiXCR, one entry per CDR3 protein. Among more than 300,000 distinct CDR3 sequences listed, approximately 8% were seen once. Sequencing used blood, either unsorted or a sorted T cell fraction (not recorded which). The receptor source for this set is a male donor with ankylosing spondylitis. Both conserved end residues are part of each CDR3. D genes are given only for firm matches. Clone size is not always given. Where it is, it says once, few, many or a class for expanded clones.

cdr3_nt: TGCAGTGCTAGAGAGAGAACAGCTCTCTATGGCTACACCTTC; cdr3_aa: CSARERTALYGYTF; d_call: -; v_call: TRBV20-1; j_call: TRBJ1-2; clone_size: few
cdr3_nt: TGCAGCGTTGAAGATGGGGGTAATGGAAACACCATATATTTT; cdr3_aa: CSVEDGGNGNTIYF; d_call: -; v_call: TRBV29-1; j_call: TRBJ1-3; clone_size: many
cdr3_nt: TGTGCCAGCAGAATAGCGGTTAGCTCCTACGAGCAGTACTTC; cdr3_aa: CASRIAVSSYEQYF; d_call: -; v_call: TRBV12-3/TRBV12-4; j_call: TRBJ2-7; clone_size: -
cdr3_nt: TGTGCCAGCAGCCCACAGATGTGGGATGAGCAGTTCTTC; cdr3_aa: CASSPQMWDEQFF; d_call: -; v_call: TRBV7-2; j_call: TRBJ2-1; clone_size: -
cdr3_nt: TGCAGTGCTAGACCGGGAGCGTCCTACAATGAGCAGTTCTTC; cdr3_aa: CSARPGASYNEQFF; d_call: -; v_call: TRBV20-1; j_call: TRBJ2-1; clone_size: few
cdr3_nt: TGTGCCAGCAGCTTGTCGACTAGCGGGAAAGGGAATGAGCAGTTCTTC; cdr3_aa: CASSLSTSGKGNEQFF; d_call: TRBD2; v_call: TRBV7-2; j_call: TRBJ2-1; clone_size: -
cdr3_nt: TGTGCCACCACCGACCAAGAGACCCAGTACTTC; cdr3_aa: CATTDQETQYF; d_call: -; v_call: TRBV10-3; j_call: TRBJ2-5; clone_size: -
cdr3_nt: TGCAGTGCTAGAGAGGGACAGGGGGGATATGGCTACACCTTC; cdr3_aa: CSAREGQGGYGYTF; d_call: TRBD1; v_call: TRBV20-1; j_call: TRBJ1-2; clone_size: few
cdr3_nt: TGTGCCAGCAGCTTAGCGGTAGGGGGGAACATTCAGTACTTC; cdr3_aa: CASSLAVGGNIQYF; d_call: -; v_call: TRBV12-3/TRBV12-4; j_call: TRBJ2-4; clone_size: few
cdr3_nt: TGCAGCGTTGCTGAGTGGGACCGCGAAGCTTTCTTT; cdr3_aa: CSVAEWDREAFF; d_call: -; v_call: TRBV29-1; j_call: TRBJ1-1; clone_size: many
cdr3_nt: TGTGCCAGCAGCAAAACCGGGACCCCTGATACGCAGTATTTT; cdr3_aa: CASSKTGTPDTQYF; d_call: -; v_call: TRBV21-1; j_call: TRBJ2-3; clone_size: many
cdr3_nt: TGTGCCAGCAGTTTAGGGACACCCTCCAATGAGCAGTTCTTC; cdr3_aa: CASSLGTPSNEQFF; d_call: -; v_call: TRBV12-3/TRBV12-4; j_call: TRBJ2-1; clone_size: -
cdr3_nt: TGCGCCAGTTCGATACAGGCGAATCCGATCAATGAGCAGTTCTTC; cdr3_aa: CASSIQANPINEQFF; d_call: -; v_call: TRBV4-3; j_call: TRBJ2-1; clone_size: few
cdr3_nt: TGTGCCAGCACCCAGCGTGGCTCGCCCTCTGGAAACACCATATATTTT; cdr3_aa: CASTQRGSPSGNTIYF; d_call: -; v_call: TRBV6-1; j_call: TRBJ1-3; clone_size: few
cdr3_nt: TGTGCCAGCAGGCCGACCGGGACGGGGCTCTACGAGCAGTACTTC; cdr3_aa: CASRPTGTGLYEQYF; d_call: -; v_call: TRBV6-1; j_call: TRBJ2-7; clone_size: -
cdr3_nt: TGTGCCAGCAGCCCCCCGACTGGGAACACTGAAGCTTTCTTT; cdr3_aa: CASSPPTGNTEAFF; d_call: -; v_call: TRBV6-1; j_call: TRBJ1-1; clone_size: few
cdr3_nt: TGTGCCAGCACCGAGGGGGGGGTTGGGGCCAACGTCCTGACTTTC; cdr3_aa: CASTEGGVGANVLTF; d_call: -; v_call: TRBV12-3/TRBV12-4; j_call: TRBJ2-6; clone_size: -
cdr3_nt: TGCAGTGCTCCACCGGGACTGTGGGACAATGAGCAGTTCTTC; cdr3_aa: CSAPPGLWDNEQFF; d_call: -; v_call: TRBV20-1; j_call: TRBJ2-1; clone_size: few
cdr3_nt: TGCAGTGCTAGAGCCGGGAAAGAAGGCAATGAGCAGTTCTTC; cdr3_aa: CSARAGKEGNEQFF; d_call: -; v_call: TRBV20-1; j_call: TRBJ2-1; clone_size: few
cdr3_nt: TGTGCCAGCAGGCAGGGTACCTACGAGCAGTACTTC; cdr3_aa: CASRQGTYEQYF; d_call: -; v_call: TRBV2; j_call: TRBJ2-7; clone_size: few
cdr3_nt: TGTGCCAGCAGTCCCGGCGGGCGTGAGCAGTTCTTC; cdr3_aa: CASSPGGREQFF; d_call: -; v_call: TRBV27; j_call: TRBJ2-1; clone_size: -
cdr3_nt: TGTGCCAGCAGCTTACGGGGGAACACCGGGGAGCTGTTTTTT; cdr3_aa: CASSLRGNTGELFF; d_call: -; v_call: TRBV7-9; j_call: TRBJ2-2; clone_size: many
cdr3_nt: TGTGCCAGCAGCGCTCGGGGTAACGCGAACACTGAAGCTTTCTTT; cdr3_aa: CASSARGNANTEAFF; d_call: -; v_call: TRBV7-2; j_call: TRBJ1-1; clone_size: -
cdr3_nt: TGCAGCGTTGTTTTGGGCCCCAGGGTCGGGGGCTACACCTTC; cdr3_aa: CSVVLGPRVGGYTF; d_call: -; v_call: TRBV29-1; j_call: TRBJ1-2; clone_size: -
cdr3_nt: TGCGCCAGCAGCCCCTGGGGGCTAGCGGGCGAGAATGAGCAGTTCTTC; cdr3_aa: CASSPWGLAGENEQFF; d_call: TRBD2; v_call: TRBV5-1; j_call: TRBJ2-1; clone_size: many
cdr3_nt: TGTGCCAGCAGACAGTTAATTGACACCGGGGAGCTGTTTTTT; cdr3_aa: CASRQLIDTGELFF; d_call: -; v_call: TRBV12-3/TRBV12-4; j_call: TRBJ2-2; clone_size: many
cdr3_nt: TGTGCCAGCAGTGAAGGGCTAGCGGGAGGATGGACCGGGGAGCTGTTTTTT; cdr3_aa: CASSEGLAGGWTGELFF; d_call: TRBD2; v_call: TRBV25-1; j_call: TRBJ2-2; clone_size: few
cdr3_nt: TGCGCCAGCAGCTTGGCGTTAGGGAGCACTGAAGCTTTCTTT; cdr3_aa: CASSLALGSTEAFF; d_call: -; v_call: TRBV5-1; j_call: TRBJ1-1; clone_size: few
cdr3_nt: TGTGCCAGCAGTCCGCAGGGGGGTAGTGAAAAACTGTTTTTT; cdr3_aa: CASSPQGGSEKLFF; d_call: TRBD1; v_call: TRBV6-1; j_call: TRBJ1-4; clone_size: few
cdr3_nt: TGTGCCAGCAGTTTTGGTTGGGGGGGGAACACTGAAGCTTTCTTT; cdr3_aa: CASSFGWGGNTEAFF; d_call: -; v_call: TRBV12-3/TRBV12-4; j_call: TRBJ1-1; clone_size: few
cdr3_nt: TGTGCCAGCAGCCAAGTATCTAGCGGGAGTTGGCGAGAGACCCAGTACTTC; cdr3_aa: CASSQVSSGSWRETQYF; d_call: TRBD2; v_call: TRBV3-1; j_call: TRBJ2-5; clone_size: -
cdr3_nt: TGTGCCAGCAGTCTTACAGGGGGCAGTTGGGGTAATGAGCAGTTCTTC; cdr3_aa: CASSLTGGSWGNEQFF; d_call: TRBD1; v_call: TRBV6-1; j_call: TRBJ2-1; clone_size: few
cdr3_nt: TGTGCCAGCAGTGAGAGCCCCACCGGGGAGCTGTTTTTT; cdr3_aa: CASSESPTGELFF; d_call: -; v_call: TRBV2; j_call: TRBJ2-2; clone_size: -
cdr3_nt: TGTGCCATCAGTGAATGGGGAGGTAGCTCCTACAATGAGCAGTTCTTC; cdr3_aa: CAISEWGGSSYNEQFF; d_call: -; v_call: TRBV10-3; j_call: TRBJ2-1; clone_size: few
cdr3_nt: TGTGCCAGCAGCTTAGGTTCCCTTGGGGGCAACACCGGGGAGCTGTTTTTT; cdr3_aa: CASSLGSLGGNTGELFF; d_call: -; v_call: TRBV7-3; j_call: TRBJ2-2; clone_size: -
cdr3_nt: TGTGCCAGCAGCTTCGACAGGGGATTATATGAGCAGTTCTTC; cdr3_aa: CASSFDRGLYEQFF; d_call: TRBD1; v_call: TRBV7-9; j_call: TRBJ2-1; clone_size: -
cdr3_nt: TGTGCCACCAGCCGGGCCCCGACTAGGACCTACGAGCAGTACTTC; cdr3_aa: CATSRAPTRTYEQYF; d_call: -; v_call: TRBV15; j_call: TRBJ2-7; clone_size: -
cdr3_nt: TGTGCCAGCATCGTAGGGGGAAACGCGAACACCGGGGAGCTGTTTTTT; cdr3_aa: CASIVGGNANTGELFF; d_call: -; v_call: TRBV28; j_call: TRBJ2-2; clone_size: many
cdr3_nt: TGTGCCAGCAGTTTAGGGTTTTGGTACGAGCAGTACTTC; cdr3_aa: CASSLGFWYEQYF; d_call: -; v_call: TRBV12-3/TRBV12-4; j_call: TRBJ2-7; clone_size: few
cdr3_nt: TGTGCCAGCAGCACAGGACAGGGAGAGACCGGGGAGCTGTTTTTT; cdr3_aa: CASSTGQGETGELFF; d_call: TRBD1; v_call: TRBV7-3; j_call: TRBJ2-2; clone_size: many
cdr3_nt: TGTGCCACCAGCAGGGGAGGCACTGAGCAGTTCTTC; cdr3_aa: CATSRGGTEQFF; d_call: -; v_call: TRBV15; j_call: TRBJ2-1; clone_size: many
cdr3_nt: TGTGCCAGCAGCGTACAGACGAACACCGGGGAGCTGTTTTTT; cdr3_aa: CASSVQTNTGELFF; d_call: -; v_call: TRBV9; j_call: TRBJ2-2; clone_size: few
cdr3_nt: TGTGCCAGCAGCTCCCCCGTCGGGAGGGCCTCGGGTGAGCAGTTCTTC; cdr3_aa: CASSSPVGRASGEQFF; d_call: TRBD2; v_call: TRBV7-3; j_call: TRBJ2-1; clone_size: -
cdr3_nt: TGTGCCAGCAGTAGCGTCGGGACACTGAACACTGAAGCTTTCTTT; cdr3_aa: CASSSVGTLNTEAFF; d_call: -; v_call: TRBV28; j_call: TRBJ1-1; clone_size: many
cdr3_nt: TGTGCCAGCAGCCTCCGAGACATAAGCTACGAGCAGTACTTC; cdr3_aa: CASSLRDISYEQYF; d_call: -; v_call: TRBV12-3/TRBV12-4; j_call: TRBJ2-7; clone_size: many
cdr3_nt: TGTGCCACCAGTGGTGTGGGAGGGGGCACCGGGGAGCTGTTTTTT; cdr3_aa: CATSGVGGGTGELFF; d_call: -; v_call: TRBV24-1; j_call: TRBJ2-2; clone_size: -
cdr3_nt: TGTGCCAGCAGCCCCCGGGACAGGGCCTACGAGCAGTACTTC; cdr3_aa: CASSPRDRAYEQYF; d_call: TRBD1; v_call: TRBV18; j_call: TRBJ2-7; clone_size: many
cdr3_nt: TGCAGCGTTGTTGGGCAGGGGGGGACTGAAGCTTTCTTT; cdr3_aa: CSVVGQGGTEAFF; d_call: TRBD1; v_call: TRBV29-1; j_call: TRBJ1-1; clone_size: -
cdr3_nt: TGTGCCAGCAACGGAGGACTCTCCCCAGATACGCAGTATTTT; cdr3_aa: CASNGGLSPDTQYF; d_call: -; v_call: TRBV27; j_call: TRBJ2-3; clone_size: many
cdr3_nt: TGTGCCAGCAAGGGGGGGACTTACACAGATACGCAGTATTTT; cdr3_aa: CASKGGTYTDTQYF; d_call: -; v_call: TRBV2; j_call: TRBJ2-3; clone_size: few
cdr3_nt: TGTGCCAGCAGCTTAGTAGGGATGGCTGGAAACACCATATATTTT; cdr3_aa: CASSLVGMAGNTIYF; d_call: -; v_call: TRBV7-2; j_call: TRBJ1-3; clone_size: many
cdr3_nt: TGTGCCAGCAGCGGAGGAGGGCCCGGGGAGCTGTTTTTT; cdr3_aa: CASSGGGPGELFF; d_call: -; v_call: TRBV9; j_call: TRBJ2-2; clone_size: few
cdr3_nt: TGTGCCAGCAGTTACGGGATCAACTATGGCTACACCTTC; cdr3_aa: CASSYGINYGYTF; d_call: -; v_call: TRBV6-6; j_call: TRBJ1-2; clone_size: -
cdr3_nt: TGTGCCAGCAGCTTAGGAAAAAGTCAGCCCCAGCATTTT; cdr3_aa: CASSLGKSQPQHF; d_call: -; v_call: TRBV7-8; j_call: TRBJ1-5; clone_size: many
cdr3_nt: TGTGCCAGCCTAACGCCCCCGGACAGGGTTGGAAACACCATATATTTT; cdr3_aa: CASLTPPDRVGNTIYF; d_call: TRBD1; v_call: TRBV7-9; j_call: TRBJ1-3; clone_size: -
cdr3_nt: TGTGCCACCAGCAGAGGAGCGAGGACAGGGATAGGTCAGCCCCAGCATTTT; cdr3_aa: CATSRGARTGIGQPQHF; d_call: TRBD1; v_call: TRBV15; j_call: TRBJ1-5; clone_size: few
cdr3_nt: TGTGCCAGCAGTTACAGCCCGCGGACAGGGGTTACCCAAGAGACCCAGTACTTC; cdr3_aa: CASSYSPRTGVTQETQYF; d_call: TRBD1; v_call: TRBV12-3/TRBV12-4; j_call: TRBJ2-5; clone_size: few
cdr3_nt: TGCAGTGCTAGCTCGACAGGGGGCTACGAGCAGTACTTC; cdr3_aa: CSASSTGGYEQYF; d_call: TRBD1; v_call: TRBV20-1; j_call: TRBJ2-7; clone_size: few